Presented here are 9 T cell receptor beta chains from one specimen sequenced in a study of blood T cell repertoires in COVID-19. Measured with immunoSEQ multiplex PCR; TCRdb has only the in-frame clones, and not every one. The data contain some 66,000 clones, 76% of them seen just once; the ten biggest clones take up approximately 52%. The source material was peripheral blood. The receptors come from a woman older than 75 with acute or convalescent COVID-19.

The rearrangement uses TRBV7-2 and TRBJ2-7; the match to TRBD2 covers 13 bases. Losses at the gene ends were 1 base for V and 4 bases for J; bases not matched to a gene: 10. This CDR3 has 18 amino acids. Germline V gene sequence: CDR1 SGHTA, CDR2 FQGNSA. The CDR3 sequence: CASSLGGLAGVRAYEQYF. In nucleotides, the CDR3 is TGTGCCAGCAGCTTAGGCGGACTAGCGGGAGTTCGGGCTTACGAGCAGTACTTC.

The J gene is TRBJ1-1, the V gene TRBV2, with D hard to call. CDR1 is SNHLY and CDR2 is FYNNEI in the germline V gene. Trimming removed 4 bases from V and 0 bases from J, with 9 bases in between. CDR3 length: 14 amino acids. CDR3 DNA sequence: TGTGCCAGCAGTGTTGGCATATTGAACACTGAAGCTTTCTTT. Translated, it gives CASSVGILNTEAFF. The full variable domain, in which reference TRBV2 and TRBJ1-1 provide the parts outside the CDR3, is EPEVTQTPSHQVTQMGQEVILRCVPISNHLYFYWYRQILGQKVEFLVSFYNNEISEKSEIFDDQFSVERPDGSNFTLKIRSTKLEDSAMYFCASSVGILNTEAFFGQGTRLTVV.

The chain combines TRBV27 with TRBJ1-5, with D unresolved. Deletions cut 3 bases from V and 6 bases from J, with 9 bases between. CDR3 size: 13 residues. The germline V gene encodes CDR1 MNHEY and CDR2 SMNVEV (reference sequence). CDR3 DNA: TGTGCCAGCAGTTTGTTGTTCGGTCAGCCCCAGCATTTT. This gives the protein CASSLLFGQPQHF.

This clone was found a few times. The CDR3 region has the DNA TGTGCCAGCAGTTTAGACAGGGTGAGCCCAGATACGCAGTATTTT. This gives the protein CASSLDRVSPDTQYF. The chain is built from TRBV28 and TRBJ2-3, with 7 bases matching TRBD1. The length of the CDR3 is 15 residues. V lost 2 bases and J lost 4; bases outside the gene matches: 6. Germline V CDR1 and CDR2: MDHEN, SYDVKM.

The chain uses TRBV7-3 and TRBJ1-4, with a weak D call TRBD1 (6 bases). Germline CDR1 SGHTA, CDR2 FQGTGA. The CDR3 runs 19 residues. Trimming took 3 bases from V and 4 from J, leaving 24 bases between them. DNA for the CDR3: TGTGCCAGCAGCTTTATGGGGGGGCCCAAGGAGACAAGTAATGAAAAACTGTTTTTT. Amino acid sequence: CASSFMGGPKETSNEKLFF.

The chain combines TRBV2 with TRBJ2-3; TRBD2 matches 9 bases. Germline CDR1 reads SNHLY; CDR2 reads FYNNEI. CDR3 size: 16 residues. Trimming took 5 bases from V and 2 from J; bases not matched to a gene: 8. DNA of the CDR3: TGTGCCAGCAGTCGGGGCCTAGCGGGGCTCACAGATACGCAGTATTTT. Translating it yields CASSRGLAGLTDTQYF.

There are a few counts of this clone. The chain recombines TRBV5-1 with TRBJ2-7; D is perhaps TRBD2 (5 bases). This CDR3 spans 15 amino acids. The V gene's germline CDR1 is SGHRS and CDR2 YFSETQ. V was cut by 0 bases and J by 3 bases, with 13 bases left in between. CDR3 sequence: CASSLAGGGLYEQYF. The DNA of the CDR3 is TGCGCCAGCAGCTTGGCGGGCGGCGGACTCTACGAGCAGTACTTC.

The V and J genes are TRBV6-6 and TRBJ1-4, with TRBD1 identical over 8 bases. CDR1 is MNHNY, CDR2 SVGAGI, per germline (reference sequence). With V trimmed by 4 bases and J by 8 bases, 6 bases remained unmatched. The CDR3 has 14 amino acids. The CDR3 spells CASSLTGEREKLFF. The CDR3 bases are TGTGCCAGCAGTTTGACAGGGGAGCGGGAAAAACTGTTTTTT.

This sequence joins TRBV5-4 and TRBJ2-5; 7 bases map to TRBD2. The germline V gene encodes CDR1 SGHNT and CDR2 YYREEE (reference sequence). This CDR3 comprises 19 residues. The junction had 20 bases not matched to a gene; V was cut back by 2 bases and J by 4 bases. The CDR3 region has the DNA TGTGCCAGCAGCTTAGGTCTCACCGGAAGAAGCGGGAATAGAGAGACCCAGTACTTC. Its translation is CASSLGLTGRSGNRETQYF. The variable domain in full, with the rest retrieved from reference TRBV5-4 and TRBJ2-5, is ETGVTQSPTHLIKTRGQQVTLRCSSQSGHNTVSWYQQALGQGPQFIFQYYREEENGRGNFPPRFSGLQFPNYSSELNVNALELDDSALYLCASSLGLTGRSGNRETQYFGPGTRLLVL.